The 19 T cell receptor beta chains listed next were all sequenced from one sample in a study of spatial heterogeneity in lung cancer. No antigen has been identified for these receptors. Findings of the study overall: For expanded intratumoral alpha and beta TCRs, counts tracked tumor mutation counts.

As to time point: sample taken at primary tumor resection. MiXCR was run by TCRdb on the 5' RACE reads, yielding one entry per CDR3 protein. The sample lists several thousand distinct CDR3 sequences; around an eighth were seen once. The sample in question was lung tumor tissue, obtained at surgery. Receptors were obtained from a male donor with early-stage non-small cell lung cancer.

This clonotype was counted ten times or more. This beta chain was picked up by a library intended for alpha chains and is off target, so its count carries little meaning. The V call is TRBV4-2, the J call TRBJ2-5; weak D call: TRBD1 (6 bases). Trimming took 0 bases from V and 9 from J, leaving 26 bases between them. Per the germline V gene, CDR1 is LGHNA and CDR2 is YNFKEQ. This CDR3 comprises 18 residues. The CDR3 sequence is CASSQDRGDLGARWAQYF. The DNA for the CDR3 is TGTGCCAGCAGCCAAGATCGGGGCGATCTGGGGGCCCGGTGGGCCCAGTACTTC.

This clonotype was recorded many times. For a library built for alpha chains, this beta chain is a stray read; little rests on its size. The chain uses TRBV9 and TRBJ1-2; TRBD1 might be the D (5 bases). V was cut by 4 bases and J by 8 bases, with 15 bases left in between. This CDR3 region has 13 residues. Germline CDR1 reads SGDLS; CDR2 reads YYNGEE. CDR3: CASSPGGQGGYTF. The DNA for the CDR3 is TGTGCCAGCAGCCCAGGCGGGCAGGGCGGCTACACCTTC.

This clonotype has at least ten counts. In a library made to pick up alpha chains, this beta chain is a stray read with a size that means little. V usage is TRBV18 and J usage is TRBJ2-2; D ambiguous. V lost 6 bases to trimming and J lost 1 base, with 12 bases between them. Germline CDR1 KGHSH, CDR2 LQKENI. The CDR3 loop spans 15 amino acids. CDR3 DNA sequence: TGTGCCAGCTCGCCCGGAACGGTGAACACCGGGGAGCTGTTTTTT. As protein: CASSPGTVNTGELFF.

The sample holds many counts of this clonotype. Because this beta chain is a stray read in a library intended to capture alpha chains, its abundance should not be given much weight. The chain recombines TRBV9 with TRBJ2-1; perhaps TRBD2 as D (5 bases). Looked up from germline, CDR1 is SGDLS and CDR2 is YYNGEE. The V gene lost 4 bases and the J gene lost 10 bases, with 9 bases spanning the gap. The CDR3 spans 11 residues. DNA of the CDR3: TGTGCCAGCAGCTCACGCGGGGAGCAGTTCTTC. Residues: CASSSRGEQFF.

As regards this clonotype: The library was prepared for alpha chains; this beta chain is a stray read, so its frequency means little. This chain links TRBV4-2 with TRBJ2-4; 11 nucleotides line up with TRBD2. The ends lost 1 base at V and 10 bases at J; junction bases unmatched: 15. The germline V gene encodes CDR1 LGHNA and CDR2 YNFKEQ. The CDR3 contains 18 residues. CDR3 residues: CASSQARLAGPPIGIQYF. The CDR3 coding sequence is TGTGCCAGCAGCCAAGCAAGACTAGCGGGACCGCCCATAGGGATTCAGTACTTC.

This clonotype was recorded a few times. With the library built for alpha chains, this beta chain is off target and its frequency is not meaningful. CDR3 sequence (DNA): TGTGCCAGCAGCTCGGGACAGAACACAGATACGCAGTATTTT. Translation: CASSSGQNTDTQYF. V and J are TRBV11-2 and TRBJ2-3, with TRBD1 identical over 7 bases. CDR3 length: 14 residues. CDR1 and CDR2 (germline): SGHAT, FQNNGV. J was trimmed by 2 bases and V by 4 bases; bases with no gene match: 3.

The sample holds many counts of this clonotype. This beta chain is an unintended read in a library built for alpha chains; its size means little. The chain carries TRBV29-1 and TRBJ2-2, with 9 bases lining up with TRBD1. The CDR3 runs 14 residues. CDR1 SQVTM and CDR2 ANQGSEA come from the germline V gene. Trimming cost V 4 bases and J 7 bases; bases outside gene matches: 7. This chain's CDR3 is CSVGQGDSGGELFF. Here the CDR3 DNA reads TGCAGCGTTGGACAGGGGGACTCTGGCGGGGAGCTGTTTTTT.

Ten or more counts support this clonotype. One junction end disagrees with the germline gene, perhaps due to a read error. This beta chain is an unintended read in a library built for alpha chains; its size means little. The genes are TRBV5-1 and TRBJ2-5, with 14 bases identical to TRBD2. Germline V gene data show CDR1 as SGHRS and CDR2 as YFSETQ. CDR3 length equals 13 residues. DNA of the CDR3: TGCGCCAGCAGCCCGGGACTAGCGGGAGAGACCCACTTC. Its translation is CASSPGLAGETHF.

This clonotype was seen repeatedly, ten times or more. This beta chain is an off-target read within a library intended for alpha chains, so its frequency means little. The rearrangement links TRBV9 to TRBJ2-7, with a possible D match to TRBD1 (6 bases). V was pared by 0 bases and J by 6 bases, with 13 bases between. Per germline, CDR1 SGDLS and CDR2 YYNGEE. This CDR3 has 14 amino acids. The CDR3: CASSVGLGALEQYF. CDR3 bases: TGTGCCAGCAGCGTAGGGTTGGGGGCCCTCGAGCAGTACTTC.

This clonotype was seen many times. Because this beta chain is a stray read in a library intended to capture alpha chains, its abundance should not be given much weight. V gene TRBV6-5 combines with J gene TRBJ2-2; 9 bases agree with TRBD2. J gave up 4 bases and V 8 bases, and 5 bases lay outside the gene matches. CDR1 and CDR2 from the germline V gene are MNHEY and SVGAGI. The CDR3 contains 14 residues. CDR3 sequence reads: CASPTRGGTGELFF. The CDR3 DNA follows: TGTGCCAGCCCGACGCGGGGGGGCACCGGGGAGCTGTTTTTT.

Judged by abundance, this clonotype is medium-sized. This beta chain came through as a stray read in a library set up for alpha chains, and its size says little. The V call is TRBV20-1, the J call TRBJ1-2; 8 bases fit TRBD1. There are 16 residues in the CDR3. After removal of 2 bases from V and 2 bases from J, the junction contained 10 bases not matched to a gene. Germline V lookup: CDR1 DFQATT, CDR2 SNEGSKA (reference sequence). The CDR3: CSARLSGGQGNYGYTF. The DNA of the CDR3 is TGCAGTGCTAGACTATCAGGGGGCCAAGGGAACTATGGCTACACCTTC.

In this sample, this clonotype is large. This beta chain is an unintended read in a library built for alpha chains; its size means little. The chain is built from TRBV27 and TRBJ2-2, with D possibly being TRBD1 (6 bases). The CDR3 loop spans 15 amino acids. In germline, CDR1 is MNHEY, CDR2 SMNVEV (reference sequence). V lost 3 bases, J lost 1 base, and 9 bases lay in between. As DNA, the CDR3 is TGTGCCAGCAGTTTGAACAGGGTGAACACCGGGGAGCTGTTTTTT. Translation gives CASSLNRVNTGELFF.

This clonotype is medium-sized by share. Since it is a stray read in a library aimed at alpha chains, this beta chain has a size that is not meaningful. The gene calls are TRBV5-1 and TRBJ2-3, with 11 bases lining up with TRBD2. CDR3 length equals 17 residues. Germline V gene data show CDR1 as SGHRS and CDR2 as YFSETQ. V lost 2 bases to trimming and J lost 4 bases; unmatched junction nucleotides: 9. CDR3 in amino acids: CASSLLPGTSGADTQYF. The CDR3 bases are TGCGCCAGCAGCTTACTACCCGGGACTAGCGGCGCAGATACGCAGTATTTT.

This clonotype appeared many times. Found in a library prepared for alpha chains, this beta chain is an off-target read, and its abundance has little meaning. The gene calls are TRBV12-3 or TRBV12-4 and TRBJ1-1; D may be TRBD1 (6 bases). V was pared by 6 bases and J by 7 bases, with 21 bases between. The CDR3 consists of 15 residues. Written as DNA, the CDR3 is TGTGCCAGCAGACCGGACACAGGGATGTTTGGTGAAGCTTTCTTT. Translated: CASRPDTGMFGEAFF.

By its share, this clonotype is large (0.1 to 1%). Because this beta chain is a stray read in a library intended to capture alpha chains, its abundance should not be given much weight. The chain combines TRBV7-9 with TRBJ1-1; 7 nucleotides match TRBD1. J was trimmed by 4 bases and V by 6 bases; bases with no gene match: 2. The CDR3 has 12 residues. Germline V CDR1 and CDR2: SEHNR, FQNEAQ (reference sequence). In DNA, the CDR3 is TGTGCCAGCAGAGGGACAGCCACTGAAGCTTTCTTT. This translates into CASRGTATEAFF.

The table lists this clonotype with many counts. Found in a library prepared for alpha chains, this beta chain is an off-target read, and its abundance has little meaning. The V call is TRBV7-9, the J call TRBJ2-6; no clear D. With 9 bases removed from V and 2 bases from J, the gap between germline ends came to 11 bases. The V gene's germline CDR1 is SEHNR and CDR2 FQNEAQ (reference sequence). CDR3 length: 14 amino acids. CDR3 in DNA: TGTGCCAGTACCACCAGGACTGGGGCCAACGTCCTGACTTTC. This codes for CASTTRTGANVLTF.

This clonotype was seen at least ten times. Within a library made for alpha chains, this beta chain is off target, and its count is uninformative. The chain employs TRBV2 and TRBJ1-2; D perhaps matches TRBD1 (6 bases). CDR1 is SNHLY, CDR2 FYNNEI, per germline. The CDR3 has 13 amino acids. V gave up 6 bases and J gave up 6 bases, with 14 bases separating them. The CDR3 loop is CASSFQQGDGYTF. The DNA for the CDR3 is TGTGCCAGCAGCTTTCAACAGGGAGATGGCTACACCTTC.

Regarding this clonotype: In a library made to pick up alpha chains, this beta chain is a stray read with a size that means little. This chain connects TRBV20-1 to TRBJ2-3; D perhaps matches TRBD2 (5 bases). The ends were cut back, 6 bases at V and 4 bases at J, with 8 bases in the middle. CDR1 DFQATT and CDR2 SNEGSKA come from the germline V gene (reference sequence). CDR3 length equals 11 residues. In DNA form, the CDR3 reads TGCAGTGCCGGGGTAGCAGATACGCAGTATTTT. Translated: CSAGVADTQYF.

This clonotype is categorized as medium-sized (0.01 to 0.1%). The size of this beta chain means little, since it is a stray read in a library made for alpha chains. This chain uses TRBV6-1 with TRBJ2-1, with D perhaps matching TRBD1 (6 bases). Per germline, CDR1 MNHNS and CDR2 SASEGT. V shed 9 bases and J shed 7 bases, with 16 bases lying between them. There are 13 residues in the CDR3. The DNA for the CDR3 is TGTGCCAGTGATACAGGGCTCTGGAATGAGCAGTTCTTC. Its translation is CASDTGLWNEQFF.